This T cell receptor beta chain was profiled in a study of T cell changes during pregnancy in multiple sclerosis. Looked up from germline, CDR1 is SGHNT and CDR2 is YENEEA. J lost 2 bases, V lost 6 bases, and 7 bases had no gene match. The CDR3 is made up of 14 amino acids. Produced via immunoSEQ multiplex PCR; TCRdb's table is partial and in-frame only. This sample has tens of thousands of clones, with 90% to 95% found just once. The genes are TRBV11-3 and TRBJ2-7; 7 bases agree with TRBD1. This receptor was identified in a female donor with multiple sclerosis, enrolled in a pregnancy study. The sequencing here drew on CD4+ T cells from peripheral blood mononuclear cells, taken in the second trimester of pregnancy. The DNA of the CDR3 is TGTGCCAGCAGTCCAGGGGGAAAGGCCTACGAGCAGTACTTC. It codes for CASSPGGKAYEQYF.